This T cell receptor beta chain was documented in a study of multiple sclerosis patients with progressive multifocal leukoencephalopathy. Clones were read by immunoSEQ multiplex PCR, and TCRdb kept only the in-frame ones, dropping some. Among roughly 30,000 clones, approximately 86% were seen once, and the ten largest hold about 5.7%. Broader study findings: PML-onset expanded TRB clones were detectable before and during natalizumab therapy.

Documented time point: time of PML onset. As regards this clone: The target antigen is unknown. Distinct nucleotide sequences in the sample also encode this CDR3.

The sequenced sample was PBMCs, obtained from a patient treated with natalizumab. The TCR was taken from a woman aged 40-49 years with progressive multifocal leukoencephalopathy.

CDR3: CASSPSNRAQETQYF. The CDR3 coding sequence is TGCGCCAGCAGCCCTTCTAACCGGGCACAGGAGACCCAGTACTTC. The V call is TRBV5-1, the J call TRBJ2-5; unclear D gene. V dropped 4 bases and J dropped 5 bases, with 18 bases sitting between them. Germline loops: CDR1 SGHRS, CDR2 YFSETQ. This CDR3 has 15 residues.